A single sample gave rise to the 10 T cell receptor beta chains below, sequenced in a study of blood T cells in healthy people across ages. Using a J-beta primer mix together with a sample-barcoded 5' primer, a second PCR was run for roughly 7 to 11 cycles. TCRdb used MiXCR to reprocess the 5' RACE reads, holding one entry per CDR3 protein. The sample lists roughly 1,800,000 distinct CDR3 sequences; around 50% were seen once. The sample taken for sequencing was blood. The receptors shown here come from a woman between 40 and 55 years old in good health.

At least ten counts were recorded for this clonotype. V usage is TRBV7-9 and J usage is TRBJ2-7; weak D call: TRBD2 (5 bases). Trimming took off 3 bases at V and 8 bases at J, with 14 bases between the two ends. Germline CDR1 SEHNR, CDR2 FQNEAQ (reference sequence). The CDR3 contains 13 residues. The CDR3 sequence: CASSFPDGVQQYF. The CDR3 DNA reads as TGTGCCAGCAGCTTTCCGGACGGGGTTCAGCAGTACTTC. Looking up the rest from reference TRBV7-9 and TRBJ2-7 gives the full variable domain: DTGVSQNPRHKITKRGQNVTFRCDPISEHNRLYWYRQTLGQGPEFLTYFQNEAQLEKSRLLSDRFSAERPKGSFSTLEIQRTEQGDSAMYLCASSFPDGVQQYFGPGTRLTVT.

Concerning this clonotype: An end of the junction does not agree with germline; a read error may underlie this. The genes are TRBV4-1 and TRBJ2-7, with 9 bases fitting TRBD2. Germline V CDR1 and CDR2: MGHRA, YSYEKL. The CDR3 runs 16 residues. In nucleotides, the CDR3 is TGCACCAGCAGCCAACAGAGCGGGGGGACCTCCTACGAGCAGTACTTC. It codes for CTSSQQSGGTSYEQYF.

This clonotype was counted a single time. As DNA, the CDR3 is TGTGCCAGCAGTACGGAGGGAGGAGATACGCAGTATTTT. This translates into CASSTEGGDTQYF. The chain is built from TRBV2 and TRBJ2-3; D is possibly TRBD2 (6 bases). V lost 5 bases to trimming and J lost 5 bases, with 11 bases between them. This CDR3 contains 13 residues. CDR1 and CDR2 (germline): SNHLY, FYNNEI.

This clonotype was picked up a small number of times. The CDR3 protein is CASSLSRTSSETQYF. DNA of the CDR3: TGTGCCAGCAGCCTCAGCCGTACTAGTTCTGAGACCCAGTACTTC. The chain is built from TRBV4-2 and TRBJ2-5; possibly TRBD2 for D (5 bases). The ends were cut back, 4 bases at V and 5 bases at J, with 17 bases in the middle. This CDR3 has 15 residues. From germline, CDR1 is LGHNA and CDR2 YNFKEQ.

This chain links TRBV5-1 with TRBJ2-7, with D perhaps being TRBD1 or TRBD2 (6 bases each). Germline lookup yields CDR1 SGHRS and CDR2 YFSETQ. V lost 1 base and J 3 bases, leaving 14 bases between the germline ends. The CDR3 has 15 amino acids. The CDR3 DNA is TGCGCCAGCAGCTTGTTGGGAGGACAGAACTACGAGCAGTACTTC. Residues: CASSLLGGQNYEQYF.

This clonotype was counted only a few times. J is TRBJ2-3 and V is TRBV28; D ambiguous. The CDR3 extends over 14 amino acids. The V end was cut by 3 bases, the J end by 1 base, with 8 bases between. Per germline, CDR1 MDHEN and CDR2 SYDVKM. CDR3 nucleotide sequence: TGTGCCAGCAGTTTCGGCGAGGGCACAGATACGCAGTATTTT. Translated: CASSFGEGTDTQYF.

The rearrangement joins TRBV5-1 to TRBJ2-3; the D is unclear. Germline CDR1 SGHRS, CDR2 YFSETQ. The CDR3 is made up of 13 amino acids. With 5 bases removed from V and 3 bases from J, the gap between germline ends came to 10 bases. CDR3 nucleotide sequence: TGCGCCAGCAGTGCGGTGTTGACAGATACGCAGTATTTT. Translating gives CASSAVLTDTQYF. The variable domain in full, with the rest retrieved from reference TRBV5-1 and TRBJ2-3, is KAGVTQTPRYLIKTRGQQVTLSCSPISGHRSVSWYQQTPGQGLQFLFEYFSETQRNKGNFPGRFSGRQFSNSRSEMNVSTLELGDSALYLCASSAVLTDTQYFGPGTRLTVL.

This clonotype occurred once. The J gene is TRBJ2-5, the V gene TRBV7-8, with TRBD1 matching over 7 bases. The DNA end is a closer match to TRBJ2-7, so the J assignment may be wrong. The CDR3 consists of 17 residues. CDR1 is SGHVS, CDR2 FQNEAQ, per germline. CDR3 sequence reads: CASSLAQGTSPWDEQYF. For the CDR3, the DNA is TGTGCCAGCAGCTTAGCACAGGGGACCTCTCCGTGGGACGAGCAGTACTTC.

The chain employs TRBV4-1 and TRBJ2-3; tentatively, D is TRBD2 (6 bases). Germline V lookup: CDR1 MGHRA, CDR2 YSYEKL. The CDR3 covers 16 residues. The V gene lost 5 bases and the J gene lost 2 bases, with 17 bases spanning the gap. In DNA, the CDR3 is TGCGCCAGCAGCTTACAAGCGGGTACTCCCACAGATACGCAGTATTTT. Protein: CASSLQAGTPTDTQYF.

The J gene is TRBJ1-1, the V gene TRBV3-1; no definite D call. V was pared by 1 base and J by 13 bases, with 19 bases between. The germline gives CDR1 LGHDT, CDR2 YNNKEL (reference sequence). The CDR3 is 14 amino acids. The CDR3 region is CASSQGLSTGSLFF. CDR3 bases: TGTGCCAGCAGCCAAGGGCTCAGCACCGGCTCTCTTTTCTTT. The complete variable domain, with remaining parts taken from reference TRBV3-1 and TRBJ1-1, reads DTAVSQTPKYLVTQMGNDKSIKCEQNLGHDTMYWYKQDSKKFLKIMFSYNNKELIINETVPNRFSPKSPDKAHLNLHINSLELGDSAVYFCASSQGLSTGSLFFGQGTRLTVV.